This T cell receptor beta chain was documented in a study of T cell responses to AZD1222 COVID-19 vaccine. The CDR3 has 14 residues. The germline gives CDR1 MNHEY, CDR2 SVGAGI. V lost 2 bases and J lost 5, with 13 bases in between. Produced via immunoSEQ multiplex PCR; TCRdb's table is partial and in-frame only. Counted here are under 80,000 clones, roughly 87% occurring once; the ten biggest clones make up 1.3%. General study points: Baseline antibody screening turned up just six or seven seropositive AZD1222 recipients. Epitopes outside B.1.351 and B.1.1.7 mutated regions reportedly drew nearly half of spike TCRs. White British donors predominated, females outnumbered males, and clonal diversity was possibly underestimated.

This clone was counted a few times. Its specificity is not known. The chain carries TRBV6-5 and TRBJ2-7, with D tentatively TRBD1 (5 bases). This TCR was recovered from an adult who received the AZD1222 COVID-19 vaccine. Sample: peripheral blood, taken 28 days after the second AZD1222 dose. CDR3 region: CASSYERQSHEQYF. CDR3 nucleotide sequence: TGTGCCAGCAGTTACGAGCGACAGAGCCACGAGCAGTACTTC.